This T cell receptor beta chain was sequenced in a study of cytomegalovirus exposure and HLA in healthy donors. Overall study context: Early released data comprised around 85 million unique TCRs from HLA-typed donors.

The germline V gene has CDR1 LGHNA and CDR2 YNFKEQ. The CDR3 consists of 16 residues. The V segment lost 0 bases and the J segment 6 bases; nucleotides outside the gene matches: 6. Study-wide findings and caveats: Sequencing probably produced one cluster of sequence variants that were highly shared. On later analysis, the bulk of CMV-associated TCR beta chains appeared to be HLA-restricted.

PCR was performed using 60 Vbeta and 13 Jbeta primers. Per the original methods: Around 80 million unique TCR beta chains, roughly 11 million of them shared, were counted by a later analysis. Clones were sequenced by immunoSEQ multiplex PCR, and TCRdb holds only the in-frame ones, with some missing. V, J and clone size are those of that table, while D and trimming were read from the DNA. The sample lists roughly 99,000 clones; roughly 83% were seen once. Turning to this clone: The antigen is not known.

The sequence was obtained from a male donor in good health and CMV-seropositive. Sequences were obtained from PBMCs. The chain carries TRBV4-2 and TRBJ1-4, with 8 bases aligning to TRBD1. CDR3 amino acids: CASSQDRGQGYEKLFF. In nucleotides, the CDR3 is TGTGCCAGCAGCCAAGATAGAGGACAGGGATATGAAAAACTGTTTTTT.